The 17 T cell receptor beta chains reported below all come from one sample, sequenced in a study of shared clonotypes between healthy human individuals. Data came from immunoSEQ multiplex PCR; TCRdb stores just in-frame clones and leaves some out. In the table there are about 2 million clones, 85% to 95% of which are singletons. The source material was naive CD4+ T cells sorted from blood. Subset specified: CD45RA+ positively selected. All receptors derive from a man younger than 30 in good health.

The V gene is TRBV6-1, the J gene TRBJ1-5, with D uncertain. There are 14 residues in the CDR3. The ends were cut back, 6 bases at V and 1 base at J, with 10 bases in the middle. The germline V gene encodes CDR1 MNHNS and CDR2 SASEGT. CDR3 protein: CASRDLLSNQPQHF. DNA for the CDR3: TGTGCCAGCAGGGATTTGCTGAGCAATCAGCCCCAGCATTTT.

V usage is TRBV14 and J usage is TRBJ2-3; D unresolved. The CDR3 spans 13 residues. From germline, CDR1 is SGHDN and CDR2 FVKESK. The V and J ends lost 1 base and 6 bases respectively, with 8 bases between them. As DNA, the CDR3 is TGTGCCAGCAGCCAAGGCCTTCTGGATACGCAGTATTTT. This codes for CASSQGLLDTQYF.

About this clone itself: A junction end diverges from the germline sequence, so it may reflect a read error. The chain has TRBV7-7 and TRBJ2-1; D is uncertain. CDR3 size: 16 residues. CDR1 and CDR2 (germline): SSHAT, FNYEAQ (reference sequence). As DNA, the CDR3 is TGTGCTAGCAGCTTAGCCGTCGGTGGGTCCTACAATGAGCAGTTCTTC. It is translated as CASSLAVGGSYNEQFF. Filled out from reference TRBV7-7 and TRBJ2-1, the complete variable domain reads GAGVSQSPRYKVTKRGQDVTLRCDPISSHATLYWYQQALGQGPEFLTYFNYEAQPDKSGLPSDRFSAERPEGSISTLTIQRTEQRDSAMYRCASSLAVGGSYNEQFFGPGTRLTVL.

V gene TRBV7-9 combines with J gene TRBJ2-3; D not certain. Germline CDR1 SEHNR, CDR2 FQNEAQ (reference sequence). Trimming removed 5 bases from V and 7 bases from J, with 22 bases in between. The CDR3 has 16 residues. In DNA, the CDR3 is TGTGCCAGCAGCCCCCAACTTGTGAAGGTGGTAAATACGCAGTATTTT. It encodes CASSPQLVKVVNTQYF.

A remark on this clone: This CDR3 is also generated by other DNA sequences in the sample. The genes are TRBV6-5 and TRBJ2-7; D is undetermined. The CDR3 contains 11 residues. CDR1 MNHEY and CDR2 SVGAGI come from the germline V gene. Trimming took 4 bases from V and 7 from J, leaving 8 bases between them. The CDR3 sequence: CASSSPGEQYF. Here the CDR3 DNA reads TGTGCCAGCAGTTCCCCCGGTGAGCAGTACTTC.

J is TRBJ1-4 and V is TRBV25-1; no firm D call. Looked up from germline, CDR1 is MGHDK and CDR2 is SYGVNS. Trimming took off 2 bases at V and 0 bases at J, with 10 bases between the two ends. The CDR3 extends over 16 amino acids. The CDR3 DNA reads as TGTGCCAGCAGTGAAGGGGTAGTTGCAACTAATGAAAAACTGTTTTTT. Translated: CASSEGVVATNEKLFF.

As for this clone: The same CDR3 is also encoded by other DNA sequences in this sample. The J gene is TRBJ2-5, the V gene TRBV18; D is unresolved. The CDR3 loop spans 13 amino acids. Germline V lookup: CDR1 KGHSH, CDR2 LQKENI. V lost 2 bases and J lost 2, with 6 bases in between. DNA of the CDR3: TGTGCCAGCTCACCAAACCGGCAAGAGACCCAGTACTTC. Translated: CASSPNRQETQYF.

The chain is built from TRBV5-1 and TRBJ2-5; TRBD2 might be the D (5 bases). The CDR3 extends over 13 amino acids. V was trimmed by 4 bases and J by 2 bases, leaving 9 bases between them. CDR1 is SGHRS and CDR2 is YFSETQ in the germline V gene. Written as DNA, the CDR3 is TGCGCCAGCAGCCCTACTAGTCAAGAGACCCAGTACTTC. This translates into CASSPTSQETQYF.

The CDR3, as DNA: TGTGCCAGCAGTGAATTACTGGACTCTGGGGCCAACGTCCTGACTTTC. Its translation: CASSELLDSGANVLTF. This chain uses TRBV2 with TRBJ2-6; D call uncertain. V was trimmed by 2 bases and J by 0 bases, leaving 8 bases between them. The germline V gene has CDR1 SNHLY and CDR2 FYNNEI. The CDR3 extends over 16 amino acids. The full variable domain, in which reference TRBV2 and TRBJ2-6 provide the parts outside the CDR3, is EPEVTQTPSHQVTQMGQEVILRCVPISNHLYFYWYRQILGQKVEFLVSFYNNEISEKSEIFDDQFSVERPDGSNFTLKIRSTKLEDSAMYFCASSELLDSGANVLTFGAGSRLTVL.

The rearrangement uses TRBV19 and TRBJ2-2, with D possibly TRBD1 on 6 matching bases. The CDR3 covers 13 residues. Trimming stripped 7 bases from V and 7 bases from J, with 13 bases between. Germline V CDR1 and CDR2: LNHDA, SQIVND (reference sequence). The CDR3 coding sequence is TGTGCCAGTACCAACAGGGCGAGCGGGGAGCTGTTTTTT. Translation: CASTNRASGELFF.

The chain employs TRBV19 and TRBJ1-5, with D possibly matching TRBD1 (5 bases). Germline V CDR1 and CDR2: LNHDA, SQIVND (reference sequence). The germline V and J ends were trimmed by 7 bases and 7 bases, with 17 bases remaining between them. The length of the CDR3 is 14 residues. Here the CDR3 reads CASTFQQANQPQHF. The CDR3, as DNA: TGTGCCAGTACTTTTCAACAGGCGAACCAGCCCCAGCATTTT.

This clone was seen a few times. This chain links TRBV4-1 with TRBJ2-5; D not certain. Matching the DNA end better, TRBJ2-7 makes the J call doubtful. Per germline, CDR1 MGHRA and CDR2 YSYEKL. The CDR3 loop spans 13 amino acids. The CDR3 coding sequence is TGCGCCAGCAGCCGGGATTATCCCTACGAGCAGTACTTC. Its protein product is CASSRDYPYEQYF.

The gene calls are TRBV20-1 and TRBJ1-2, with a possible D match to TRBD1 (5 bases). The CDR3 is 11 residues long. V shed 3 bases and J shed 8 bases, with 10 bases lying between them. In germline, CDR1 is DFQATT, CDR2 SNEGSKA (reference sequence). The DNA of the CDR3 is TGCAGTGCTAGCTGGGGCGGGGGCTACACCTTC. Translated, it gives CSASWGGGYTF.

Remarks on this clone: An end of the junction does not agree with germline; a read error may underlie this. Other DNA sequences within the sample encode an identical CDR3. The chain is built from TRBV9 and TRBJ2-7, with 8 nucleotides matching TRBD2. The CDR3 has 18 amino acids. CDR1 is SGDLS, CDR2 YYNGEE, per germline. CDR3 nucleotides: TGTGCCAGTAGCGTAGCACCTACTAGCGGCGTAAGCTCCTACGAGCAGTACTTC. The encoded protein is CASSVAPTSGVSSYEQYF.

This chain links TRBV6-5 with TRBJ2-7, with D perhaps matching TRBD1 (5 bases). This CDR3 contains 12 residues. Germline CDR1 reads MNHEY; CDR2 reads SVGAGI. V lost 8 bases and J lost 2, with 10 bases in between. CDR3 bases: TGTGCCAGCCAACAGGAACCCTACGAGCAGTACTTC. This encodes CASQQEPYEQYF.

This chain links TRBV27 with TRBJ1-6, with D unclear. Germline CDR1 is MNHEY and CDR2 is SMNVEV (reference sequence). The CDR3 is 16 amino acids. V was shortened by 4 bases and J by 1 base, with 11 bases between the two germline ends. The CDR3: CASSSVKESYNSPLHF. CDR3 nucleotides: TGTGCCAGCAGTTCCGTGAAAGAATCCTATAATTCACCCCTCCACTTT.

CDR3 loop: CAWSVQGAGDTQYF. The CDR3, as DNA: TGTGCCTGGAGTGTCCAGGGGGCAGGAGATACGCAGTATTTT. The chain combines TRBV30 with TRBJ2-3; 8 nucleotides agree with TRBD1. CDR1 GTSNPN and CDR2 SVGIG come from the germline V gene (reference sequence). The V gene end was trimmed by 0 bases and the J gene end by 5 bases; junction bases not matched to a gene: 4. The CDR3 contains 14 residues.